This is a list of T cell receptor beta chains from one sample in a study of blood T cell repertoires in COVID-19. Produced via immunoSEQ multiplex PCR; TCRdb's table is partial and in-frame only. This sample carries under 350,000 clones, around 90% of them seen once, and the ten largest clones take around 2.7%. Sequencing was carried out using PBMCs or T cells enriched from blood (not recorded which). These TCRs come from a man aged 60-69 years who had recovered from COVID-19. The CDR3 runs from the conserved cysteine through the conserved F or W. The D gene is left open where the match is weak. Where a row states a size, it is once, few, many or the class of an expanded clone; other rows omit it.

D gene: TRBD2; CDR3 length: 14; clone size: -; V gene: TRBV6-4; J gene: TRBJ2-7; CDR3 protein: CASSELAGVGEQYF; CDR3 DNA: TGTGCCAGCAGTGAACTAGCGGGAGTCGGAGAGCAGTACTTC
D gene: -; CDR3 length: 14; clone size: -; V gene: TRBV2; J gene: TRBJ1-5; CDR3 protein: CASSGGRDNQPQHF; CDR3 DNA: TGTGCCAGCAGTGGAGGACGGGATAATCAGCCCCAGCATTTT
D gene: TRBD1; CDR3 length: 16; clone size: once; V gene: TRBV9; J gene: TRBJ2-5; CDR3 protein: CASSVGGGADGETQYF; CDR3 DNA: TGTGCCAGCAGCGTAGGAGGGGGCGCTGATGGAGAGACCCAGTACTTC
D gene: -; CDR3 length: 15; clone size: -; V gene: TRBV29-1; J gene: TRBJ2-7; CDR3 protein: CSVETNTGLGYEQYF; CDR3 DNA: TGCAGCGTTGAAACTAATACGGGACTCGGCTACGAGCAGTACTTC
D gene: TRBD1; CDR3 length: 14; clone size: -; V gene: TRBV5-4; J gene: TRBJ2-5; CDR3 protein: CASSSDRGMVTQYF; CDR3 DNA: TGTGCCAGCAGCTCCGACAGGGGAATGGTGACCCAGTACTTC
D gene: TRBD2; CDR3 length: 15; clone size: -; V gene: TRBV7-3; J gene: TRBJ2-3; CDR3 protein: CASSSGLGSADTQYF; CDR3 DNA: TGTGCCAGCAGCTCCGGACTAGGCTCGGCAGATACGCAGTATTTT
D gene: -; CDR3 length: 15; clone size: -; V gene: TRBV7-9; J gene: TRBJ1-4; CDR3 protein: CASSSVRDTDEKLFF; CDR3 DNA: TGTGCCAGCAGCTCCGTCCGGGACACGGATGAAAAACTGTTTTTT
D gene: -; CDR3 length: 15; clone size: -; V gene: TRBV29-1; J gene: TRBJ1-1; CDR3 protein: CSVQGSPPGNTEAFF; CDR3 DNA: TGCAGCGTACAGGGATCACCCCCTGGGAACACTGAAGCTTTCTTT
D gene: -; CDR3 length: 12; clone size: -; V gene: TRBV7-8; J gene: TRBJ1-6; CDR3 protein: CASSPPRSPLHF; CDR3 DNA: TGTGCCAGCAGCCCCCCGCGCTCACCCCTCCACTTT
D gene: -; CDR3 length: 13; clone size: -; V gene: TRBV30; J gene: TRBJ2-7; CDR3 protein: CAWSSQGYYEQYF; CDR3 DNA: TGTGCCTGGAGTAGCCAGGGATACTACGAGCAGTACTTC
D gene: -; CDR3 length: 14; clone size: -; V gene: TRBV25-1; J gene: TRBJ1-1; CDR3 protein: CASSEYRFGTEAFF; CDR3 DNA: TGTGCCAGCAGTGAATATCGGTTTGGCACTGAAGCTTTCTTT
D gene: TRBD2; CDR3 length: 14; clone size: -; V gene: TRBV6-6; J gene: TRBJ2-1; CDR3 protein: CASKSGSSYNEQFF; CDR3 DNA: TGTGCCAGCAAAAGCGGGAGCTCCTACAATGAGCAGTTCTTC
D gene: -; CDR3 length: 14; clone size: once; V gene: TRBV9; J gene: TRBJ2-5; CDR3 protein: CASSLRPSGDTQYF; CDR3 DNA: TGTGCCAGCAGCCTCCGCCCCTCTGGAGACACCCAGTACTTC
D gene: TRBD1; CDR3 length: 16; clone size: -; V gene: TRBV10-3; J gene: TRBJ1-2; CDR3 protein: CAISGRQGANNYGYTF; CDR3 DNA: TGTGCCATCAGTGGAAGACAGGGGGCGAATAACTATGGCTACACCTTC
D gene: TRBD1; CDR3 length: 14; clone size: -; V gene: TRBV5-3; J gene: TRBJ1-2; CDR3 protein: CARSCGQGGDGYTF; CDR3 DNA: TGTGCCAGAAGCTGTGGACAGGGAGGTGATGGCTACACCTTC
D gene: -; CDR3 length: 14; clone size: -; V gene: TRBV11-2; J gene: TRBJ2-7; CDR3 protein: CASSLVAGSYEQYF; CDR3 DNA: TGTGCCAGCAGCTTAGTTGCGGGGTCCTACGAGCAGTACTTC
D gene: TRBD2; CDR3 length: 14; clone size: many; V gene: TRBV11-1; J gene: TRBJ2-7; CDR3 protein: CASSQTSGSLEQYF; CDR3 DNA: TGTGCCAGCAGCCAGACTAGCGGGAGCCTCGAGCAGTACTTC
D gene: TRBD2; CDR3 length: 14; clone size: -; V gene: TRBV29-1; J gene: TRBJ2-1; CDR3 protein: CSVLAGLVVGEQFF; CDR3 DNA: TGCAGCGTTCTGGCCGGACTAGTGGTTGGTGAGCAGTTCTTC
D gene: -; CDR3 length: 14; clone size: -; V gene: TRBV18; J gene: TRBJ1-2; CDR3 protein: CASSPLTEPYGYTF; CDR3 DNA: TGTGCCAGCTCACCACTCACAGAGCCCTATGGCTACACCTTC
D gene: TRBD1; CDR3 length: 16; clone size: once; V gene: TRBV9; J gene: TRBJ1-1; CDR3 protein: CASSETGSSTNTEAFF; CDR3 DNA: TGTGCCAGCAGCGAGACAGGGAGTTCTACAAACACTGAAGCTTTCTTT
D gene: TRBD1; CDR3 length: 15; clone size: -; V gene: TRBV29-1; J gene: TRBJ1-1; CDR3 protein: CSVGTYRGRGNEAFF; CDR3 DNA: TGCAGCGTTGGCACTTACAGGGGGCGGGGGAATGAAGCTTTCTTT
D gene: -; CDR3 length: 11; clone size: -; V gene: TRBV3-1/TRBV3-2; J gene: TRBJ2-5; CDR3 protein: CASSNRVTQYF; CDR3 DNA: TGTGCCAGCAGCAACAGGGTGACCCAGTACTTC
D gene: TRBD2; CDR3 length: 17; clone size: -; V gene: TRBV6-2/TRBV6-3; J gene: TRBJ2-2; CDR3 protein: CASSYLAGGPDTGELFF; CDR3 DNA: TGTGCCAGCAGTTACCTAGCGGGAGGGCCGGACACCGGGGAGCTGTTTTTT
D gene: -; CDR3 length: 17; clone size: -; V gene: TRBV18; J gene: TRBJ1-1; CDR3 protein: CASSPARDLWGRTEAFF; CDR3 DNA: TGTGCCAGCTCACCGGCCCGGGACTTATGGGGTCGCACTGAAGCTTTCTTT
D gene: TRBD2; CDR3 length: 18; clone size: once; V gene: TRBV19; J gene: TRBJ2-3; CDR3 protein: CASSSPSGGARFADTQYF; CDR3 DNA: TGTGCCAGTAGTAGTCCTAGCGGGGGGGCCAGGTTCGCAGATACGCAGTATTTT
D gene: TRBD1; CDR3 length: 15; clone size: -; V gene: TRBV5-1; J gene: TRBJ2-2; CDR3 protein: CASSLVTGGSGELFF; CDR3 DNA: TGCGCCAGCAGCTTGGTGACAGGGGGCTCCGGGGAGCTGTTTTTT
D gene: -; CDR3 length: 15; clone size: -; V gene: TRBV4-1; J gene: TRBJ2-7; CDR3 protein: CASSQGTGRVYEQYF; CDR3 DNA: TGCGCCAGCAGCCAAGGAACGGGAAGAGTGTACGAGCAGTACTTC
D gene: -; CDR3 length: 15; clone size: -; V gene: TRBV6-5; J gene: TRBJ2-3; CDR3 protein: CASSYFKRGTDTQYF; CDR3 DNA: TGTGCCAGCAGTTACTTCAAGCGGGGCACAGATACGCAGTATTTT
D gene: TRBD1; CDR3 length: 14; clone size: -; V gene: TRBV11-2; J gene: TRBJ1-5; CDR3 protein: CASSLGQGYQPQHF; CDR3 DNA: TGTGCCAGCAGCTTAGGACAGGGATATCAGCCCCAGCATTTT
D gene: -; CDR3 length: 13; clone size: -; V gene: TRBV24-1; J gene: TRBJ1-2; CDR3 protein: CATSDSNNYGYTF; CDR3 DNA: TGTGCCACCAGTGATTCTAACAACTATGGCTACACCTTC
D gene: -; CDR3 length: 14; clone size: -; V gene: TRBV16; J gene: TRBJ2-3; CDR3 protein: CASSGRESTDTQYF; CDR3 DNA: TGTGCCAGCAGCGGTAGGGAGTCCACAGATACGCAGTATTTT
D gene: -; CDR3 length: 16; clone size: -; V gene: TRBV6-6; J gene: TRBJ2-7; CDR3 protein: CASTPGAGINSYEQYF; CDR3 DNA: TGTGCCAGCACCCCAGGCGCAGGGATAAACTCCTACGAGCAGTACTTC
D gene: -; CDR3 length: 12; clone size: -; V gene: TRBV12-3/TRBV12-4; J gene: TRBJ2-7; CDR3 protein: CASTPGGGVQYF; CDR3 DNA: TGTGCCAGCACCCCGGGGGGCGGTGTGCAGTACTTC
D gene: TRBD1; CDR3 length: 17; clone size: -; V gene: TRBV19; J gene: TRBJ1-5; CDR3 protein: CASSPIRDSDSNQPQHF; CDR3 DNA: TGTGCCAGTAGTCCAATCCGGGACAGTGATAGCAATCAGCCCCAGCATTTT
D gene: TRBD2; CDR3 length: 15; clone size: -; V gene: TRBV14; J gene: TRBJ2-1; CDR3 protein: CASSQLAGGSLEQFF; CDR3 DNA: TGTGCCAGCAGCCAGTTAGCGGGGGGATCTCTGGAGCAGTTCTTC
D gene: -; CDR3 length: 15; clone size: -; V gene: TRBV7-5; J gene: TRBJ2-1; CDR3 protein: CARDMAGGSYNEQFF; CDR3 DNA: TGTGCCAGGGATATGGCGGGAGGCTCCTACAATGAGCAGTTCTTC
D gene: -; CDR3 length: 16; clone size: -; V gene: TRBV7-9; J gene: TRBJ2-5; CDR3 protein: CASSSPPGLIKETQYF; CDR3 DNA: TGTGCCAGCAGCTCCCCCCCGGGACTGATAAAAGAGACCCAGTACTTC
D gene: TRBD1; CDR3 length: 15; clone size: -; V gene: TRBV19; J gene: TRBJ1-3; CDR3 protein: CASSPGTGARNTIYF; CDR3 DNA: TGTGCCAGTAGCCCCGGGACAGGAGCCCGAAACACCATATATTTT
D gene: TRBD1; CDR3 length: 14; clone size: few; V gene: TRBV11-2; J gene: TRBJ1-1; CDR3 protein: CASSSRQGFTEAFF; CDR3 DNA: TGTGCCAGCAGCTCCAGACAGGGTTTTACTGAAGCTTTCTTT
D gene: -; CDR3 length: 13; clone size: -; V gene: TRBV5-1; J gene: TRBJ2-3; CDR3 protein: CASSPDNLGTQYF; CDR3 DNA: TGCGCCAGCAGCCCGGACAATCTTGGTACGCAGTATTTT
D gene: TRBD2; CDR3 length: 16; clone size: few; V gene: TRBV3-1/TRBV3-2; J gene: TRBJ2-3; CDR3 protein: CASTKTSGSAGDTQYF; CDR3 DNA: TGTGCCAGCACCAAGACTAGCGGGAGCGCCGGGGATACGCAGTATTTT
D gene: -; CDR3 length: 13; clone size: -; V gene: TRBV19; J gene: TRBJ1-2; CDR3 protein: CASSIGFNYGYTF; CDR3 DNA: TGTGCCAGTAGTATCGGGTTTAACTATGGCTACACCTTC
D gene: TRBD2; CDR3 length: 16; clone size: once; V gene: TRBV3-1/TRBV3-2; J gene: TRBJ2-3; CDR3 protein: CASSDGLAGSTDTQYF; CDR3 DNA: TGTGCCAGCAGCGATGGACTAGCGGGGAGCACAGATACGCAGTATTTT
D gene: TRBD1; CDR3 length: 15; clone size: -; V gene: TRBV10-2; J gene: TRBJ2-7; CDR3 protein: CASRDPDRGLGEQYF; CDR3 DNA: TGCGCCAGCAGGGACCCGGACAGGGGGCTGGGGGAGCAGTACTTC
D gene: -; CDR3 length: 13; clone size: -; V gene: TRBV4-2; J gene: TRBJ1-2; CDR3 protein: CASSTSTEYGYTF; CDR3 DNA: TGTGCCAGCAGCACCTCGACAGAGTATGGCTACACCTTC
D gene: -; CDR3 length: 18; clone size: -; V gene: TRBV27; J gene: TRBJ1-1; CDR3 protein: CASSSHPRDIFLNTEAFF; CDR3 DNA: TGTGCCAGCAGTTCCCACCCCCGGGACATCTTTTTGAACACTGAAGCTTTCTTT
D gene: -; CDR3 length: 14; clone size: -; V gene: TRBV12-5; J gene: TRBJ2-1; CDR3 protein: CASGLGTESHEQFF; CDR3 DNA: TGTGCTAGTGGTTTGGGGACAGAAAGTCATGAGCAGTTCTTC
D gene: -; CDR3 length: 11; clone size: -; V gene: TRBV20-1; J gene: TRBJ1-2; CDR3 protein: CSASGSGGYTF; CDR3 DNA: TGCAGTGCTAGTGGGAGCGGTGGCTACACCTTC
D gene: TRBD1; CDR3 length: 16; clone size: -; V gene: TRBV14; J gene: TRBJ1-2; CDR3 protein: CASSPSPTGASYGYTF; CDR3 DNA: TGTGCCAGCAGCCCCTCTCCGACAGGGGCCAGCTATGGCTACACCTTC
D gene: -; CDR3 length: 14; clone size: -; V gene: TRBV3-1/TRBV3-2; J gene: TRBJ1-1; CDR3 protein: CASSRGWGLAEAFF; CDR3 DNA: TGTGCCAGCAGCCGTGGCTGGGGGCTCGCTGAAGCTTTCTTT
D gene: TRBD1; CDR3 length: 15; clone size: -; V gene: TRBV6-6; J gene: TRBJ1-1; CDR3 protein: CASSGTGRMNTEAFF; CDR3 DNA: TGTGCCAGCAGTGGGACAGGGAGGATGAACACTGAAGCTTTCTTT
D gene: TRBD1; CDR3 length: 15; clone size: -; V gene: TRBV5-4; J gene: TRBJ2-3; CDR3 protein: CASSLGQQGTDTQYF; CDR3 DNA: TGTGCCAGCAGCTTGGGCCAACAGGGGACAGATACGCAGTATTTT
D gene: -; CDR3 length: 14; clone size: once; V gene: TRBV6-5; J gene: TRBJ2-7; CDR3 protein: CASRRRGSSDEQYF; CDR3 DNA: TGTGCCAGCCGCCGAAGGGGAAGTTCCGACGAGCAGTACTTC
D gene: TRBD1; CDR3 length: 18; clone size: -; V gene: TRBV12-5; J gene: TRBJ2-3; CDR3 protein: CASGDNPGQGFGTDTQYF; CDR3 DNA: TGTGCTAGTGGTGACAACCCGGGACAGGGTTTCGGCACAGATACGCAGTATTTT
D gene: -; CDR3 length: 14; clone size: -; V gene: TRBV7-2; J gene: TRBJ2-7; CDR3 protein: CASSLVVGGYEQYF; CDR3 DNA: TGTGCCAGCAGCTTAGTTGTCGGGGGATACGAGCAGTACTTC
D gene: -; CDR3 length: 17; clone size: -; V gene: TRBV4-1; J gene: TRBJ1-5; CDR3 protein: CASSQGSGGISNQPQHF; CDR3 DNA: TGCGCCAGCAGCCAAGGATCGGGAGGGATTAGCAATCAGCCCCAGCATTTT
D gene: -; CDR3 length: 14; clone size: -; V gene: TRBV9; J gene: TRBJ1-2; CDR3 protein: CASHSSGQGYGYTF; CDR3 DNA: TGTGCCAGCCATTCCTCAGGGCAGGGGTATGGCTACACCTTC
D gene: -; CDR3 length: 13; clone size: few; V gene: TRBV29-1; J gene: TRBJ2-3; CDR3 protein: CSVEDPRRGGQYF; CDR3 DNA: TGCAGCGTTGAAGATCCACGGAGAGGAGGGCAGTATTTT